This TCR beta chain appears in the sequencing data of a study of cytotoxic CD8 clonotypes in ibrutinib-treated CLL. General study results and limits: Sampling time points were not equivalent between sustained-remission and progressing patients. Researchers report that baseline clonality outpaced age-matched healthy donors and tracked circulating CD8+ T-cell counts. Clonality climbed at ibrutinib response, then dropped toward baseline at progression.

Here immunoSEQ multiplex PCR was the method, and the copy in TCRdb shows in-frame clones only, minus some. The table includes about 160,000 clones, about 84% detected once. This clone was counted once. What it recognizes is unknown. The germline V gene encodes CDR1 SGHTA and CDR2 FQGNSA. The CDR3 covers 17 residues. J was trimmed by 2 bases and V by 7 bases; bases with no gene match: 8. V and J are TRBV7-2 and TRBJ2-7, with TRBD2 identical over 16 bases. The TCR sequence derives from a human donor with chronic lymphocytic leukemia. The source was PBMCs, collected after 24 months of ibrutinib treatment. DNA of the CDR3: TGTGCCAGCACAATAAGGGGACTAGCGGGGGGGCCCTACGAGCAGTACTTC. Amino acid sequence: CASTIRGLAGGPYEQYF.